The 32 T cell receptor beta chains listed next were all sequenced from one sample in a study of cytomegalovirus exposure and HLA in healthy donors. PCR used 60 Vbeta primers and 13 Jbeta primers. Libraries were prepared by immunoSEQ multiplex PCR; TCRdb keeps only in-frame clonotypes and omits some of them. The table includes some 250,000 clones, about 81% detected once. Sequenced: PBMCs. The source of these receptors is a woman in her thirties or forties in good health and CMV-seropositive.

This clone was seen a few times. The J gene is TRBJ1-4, the V gene TRBV7-6, with a weak D call TRBD1 (5 bases). CDR1 is SGHVS and CDR2 is FNYEAQ in the germline V gene. The CDR3 covers 13 residues. Deletions cut 5 bases from V and 4 bases from J, with 8 bases between. The CDR3 region has the DNA TGTGCCAGCAGCGGGGCCCTTAATGAAAAACTGTTTTTT. It encodes CASSGALNEKLFF.

The V call is TRBV28, the J call TRBJ1-2; D call uncertain. This CDR3 contains 12 residues. CDR1 MDHEN and CDR2 SYDVKM come from the germline V gene. V lost 9 bases and J lost 0, with 8 bases in between. The CDR3 sequence is CARWAANYGYTF. The CDR3 nucleotides are TGTGCCAGATGGGCCGCTAACTATGGCTACACCTTC.

The chain is built from TRBV7-2 and TRBJ2-2; 9 bases match TRBD2. The CDR3 sequence is 16 residues long. Germline V CDR1 and CDR2: SGHTA, FQGNSA. J was trimmed by 4 bases and V by 6 bases; bases with no gene match: 9. CDR3 DNA sequence: TGTGCCAGCAGATTTATGCCACTAGCGGGCACCGGGGAGCTGTTTTTT. This codes for CASRFMPLAGTGELFF.

The chain combines TRBV25-1 with TRBJ2-3, with 15 bases matching TRBD2. The CDR3 totals 16 residues. Unmatched junction bases numbered 5, after V lost 4 bases and J lost 6 bases. Looked up from germline, CDR1 is MGHDK and CDR2 is SYGVNS. CDR3 sequence reads: CASSARTSGRGDTQYF. The CDR3 DNA reads as TGTGCCAGCAGTGCCCGGACTAGCGGGAGGGGGGATACGCAGTATTTT. The full variable domain, completed using reference TRBV25-1 and TRBJ2-3, is EADIYQTPRYLVIGTGKKITLECSQTMGHDKMYWYQQDPGMELHLIHYSYGVNSTEKGDLSSESTVSRIRTEHFPLTLESARPSHTSQYLCASSARTSGRGDTQYFGPGTRLTVL.

Here the CDR3 reads CASSNLLGALNTEAFF. CDR3 DNA: TGTGCCAGTAGTAACCTGTTAGGGGCGTTGAACACTGAAGCTTTCTTT. The chain carries TRBV19 and TRBJ1-1; a possible D gene is TRBD1 (5 bases). The length of the CDR3 is 16 residues. Germline assignment: CDR1 LNHDA and CDR2 SQIVND (reference sequence). Trimming took 4 bases from V and 0 from J, leaving 15 bases between them. The full variable domain, its missing parts supplied by reference TRBV19 and TRBJ1-1, is DGGITQSPKYLFRKEGQNVTLSCEQNLNHDAMYWYRQDPGQGLRLIYYSQIVNDFQKGDIAEGYSVSREKKESFPLTVTSAQKNPTAFYLCASSNLLGALNTEAFFGQGTRLTVV.

In regard to this clone: Germline is not matched at one junction end, which may reflect a read error. The chain carries TRBV7-7 and TRBJ2-5; the D gene is possibly TRBD2 (6 bases). Germline-derived CDR1 and CDR2 are SSHAT and FNYEAQ (reference sequence). This CDR3 is 15 amino acids long. In DNA form, the CDR3 reads TGTGCTAGCAGCTCACGGGACTTGGGGGTGGAGACCCAGTACTTC. Protein sequence: CASSSRDLGVETQYF.

The rearrangement uses TRBV2 and TRBJ2-7, with D hard to call. The CDR3 totals 16 residues. CDR1 is SNHLY, CDR2 FYNNEI, per germline. V shed 3 bases and J shed 2 bases, with 17 bases lying between them. The CDR3 loop reads CASSEFGPGGTYEQYF. The CDR3 DNA reads as TGTGCCAGCAGTGAGTTTGGTCCGGGTGGAACCTACGAGCAGTACTTC.

The CDR3 loop is CASSDALDRFGNQPQHF. The CDR3 DNA reads as TGTGCCAGCAGTGACGCTCTCGACAGGTTCGGCAATCAGCCCCAGCATTTT. This chain links TRBV6-4 with TRBJ1-5, with D possibly TRBD1 on 6 matching bases. Germline lookup yields CDR1 MRHNA and CDR2 SNTAGT. The CDR3 is 17 residues long. V dropped 2 bases and J dropped 2 bases, with 16 bases sitting between them.

The J gene is TRBJ2-3, the V gene TRBV7-2; a weak D match, TRBD2 (5 bases). With 8 bases removed from V and 0 bases from J, the gap between germline ends came to 18 bases. The CDR3 has 16 amino acids. Germline CDR1 and CDR2: SGHTA and FQGNSA. The CDR3 nucleotides read TGTGCCAGCGGCCTATGGGGAGCCTCGAGCACAGATACGCAGTATTTT. This sequence encodes CASGLWGASSTDTQYF. Combining the CDR3 with reference TRBV7-2 and TRBJ2-3 gives the whole variable domain GAGVSQSPSNKVTEKGKDVELRCDPISGHTALYWYRQSLGQGLEFLIYFQGNSAPDKSGLPSDRFSAERTGGSVSTLTIQRTQQEDSAVYLCASGLWGASSTDTQYFGPGTRLTVL.

The chain uses TRBV21-1 and TRBJ2-7; TRBD1 is the table's D call and was not checked against the DNA. TRBV21-1 is a recognized pseudogene. The CDR3 is made up of 17 amino acids. CDR3 amino acids: CASSCLDRDRVTYEQYF. The CDR3 region has the DNA TGTGCCAGCAGCTGTCTCGACCGGGACAGGGTAACCTACGAGCAGTACTTC.

This clone came up a few times. The rearrangement links TRBV14 to TRBJ1-4, with TRBD1 matching over 8 bases. Trimming cost V 6 bases and J 6 bases; bases outside gene matches: 9. CDR1 is SGHDN, CDR2 FVKESK, per germline. The CDR3 sequence is 15 residues long. CDR3 loop: CASSPYRGQDEKLFF. The CDR3 nucleotides read TGTGCCAGCAGTCCTTACCGGGGACAGGATGAAAAACTGTTTTTT.

The V gene is TRBV4-2, the J gene TRBJ2-1; 15 bases match TRBD2. CDR3 size: 17 residues. V shed 1 base and J 7 bases; nucleotides not matched to a gene: 5. Germline CDR1 LGHNA, CDR2 YNFKEQ. CDR3 loop: CASSQATGTSGRNEQFF. The CDR3 DNA sequence: TGTGCCAGCAGCCAAGCCACCGGGACTAGCGGGAGGAATGAGCAGTTCTTC.

The chain joins TRBV4-2 to TRBJ2-3; 8 bases match TRBD2. This CDR3 is 15 amino acids long. The junction had 5 bases not matched to a gene; V was cut back by 4 bases and J by 2 bases. CDR1 and CDR2 (germline): LGHNA, YNFKEQ. The CDR3 DNA sequence: TGTGCCAGCAGCCTCCAGCGGGGGCCCACAGATACGCAGTATTTT. This codes for CASSLQRGPTDTQYF.

This CDR3 reads CASSNRGNTGELFF. The CDR3 nucleotides are TGTGCCAGCAGCAACAGGGGAAACACCGGGGAGCTGTTTTTT. The gene calls are TRBV21-1 and TRBJ2-2; the D call TRBD1 from the table was never checked on the DNA. TRBV21-1 is assigned pseudogene status. The CDR3 is 14 residues long.

The genes are TRBV5-1 and TRBJ2-7; TRBD2 aligns across 15 bases. The CDR3 is 15 residues long. The germline V gene encodes CDR1 SGHRS and CDR2 YFSETQ. V lost 4 bases and J lost 4; bases outside the gene matches: 3. The CDR3 region has the DNA TGCGCCAGCAGCGGACTAGCGGGAGGGTCATACGAGCAGTACTTC. It specifies CASSGLAGGSYEQYF.

The V and J genes are TRBV4-3 and TRBJ2-7; 11 bases line up with TRBD2. This CDR3 has 17 amino acids. Germline loops: CDR1 LGHNA, CDR2 YSLEER. V trimming: 0 bases; J trimming: 2 bases; junction bases outside the gene matches: 6. This CDR3 is CASSQELAGASTYEQYF. The CDR3 DNA reads TGCGCCAGCAGCCAAGAACTAGCGGGGGCCTCCACCTACGAGCAGTACTTC.

This clone was detected only once. The chain carries TRBV6-5 and TRBJ1-1; D is perhaps TRBD1 (6 bases). CDR3 length equals 15 residues. Germline CDR1 MNHEY, CDR2 SVGAGI. Trimming took 5 bases from V and 4 from J, leaving 17 bases between them. The CDR3 protein is CASSPPRQVSTEAFF. In DNA form, the CDR3 reads TGTGCCAGCAGTCCACCGCGACAGGTTTCCACTGAAGCTTTCTTT.

The gene calls are TRBV21-1 and TRBJ1-1; TRBD1, the table's D call, was not compared with the DNA. TRBV21-1 is shown as a pseudogene. The CDR3 spans 12 residues. The CDR3 DNA follows: TGTGCCAGCAGCACAGGGGACACTGAAGCTTTCTTT. This encodes CASSTGDTEAFF.

The chain recombines TRBV7-6 with TRBJ1-3; 7 positions match TRBD1. This CDR3 region has 16 residues. CDR1 is SGHVS and CDR2 is FNYEAQ in the germline V gene. V shed 2 bases, J shed 3 bases, and the junction held 7 bases outside the gene matches. The CDR3 region has the DNA TGTGCCAGCAGCTTACGGACAGGTGACCTTGGAAACACCATATATTTT. Encoded protein: CASSLRTGDLGNTIYF.

The CDR3 DNA sequence: TGTGCCAGCAGCCTGTCGACAGGGGGCGGCTATGGCTACACCTTC. Amino acid sequence: CASSLSTGGGYGYTF. The genes are TRBV11-2 and TRBJ1-2; 10 nucleotides align to TRBD1. This CDR3 region has 15 residues. The germline gives CDR1 SGHAT, CDR2 FQNNGV. J lost 4 bases, V lost 5 bases, and 7 bases had no gene match.

This clone was observed a single time. This sequence joins TRBV19 and TRBJ2-2; TRBD1 might be the D (6 bases). V shed 5 bases and J shed 1 base, with 11 bases lying between them. The CDR3 is 15 residues long. Germline lookup yields CDR1 LNHDA and CDR2 SQIVND (reference sequence). This CDR3 reads CASSVDSRNTGELFF. The CDR3 nucleotides are TGTGCCAGTAGTGTGGACAGTCGGAACACCGGGGAGCTGTTTTTT.

This clone was recorded once. V gene TRBV4-3 combines with J gene TRBJ2-7; the match to TRBD1 covers 7 bases. This CDR3 has 14 residues. CDR1 is LGHNA and CDR2 is YSLEER in the germline V gene. V was clipped by 3 bases and J by 2 bases; unmatched bases: 4. The CDR3 coding sequence is TGCGCCAGCAGCCAGTCGGGACAGACCTACGAGCAGTACTTC. Protein product: CASSQSGQTYEQYF.

This sequence joins TRBV11-2 and TRBJ2-1; maybe TRBD2 (5 bases). Germline CDR1 reads SGHAT; CDR2 reads FQNNGV. V shed 4 bases and J shed 8 bases, with 21 bases lying between them. The CDR3 is 16 residues long. The DNA for the CDR3 is TGTGCCAGCAGCTCCCTACGGAGGTCGGAGAGGGATGAGCAGTTCTTC. This sequence encodes CASSSLRRSERDEQFF.

The rearrangement uses TRBV5-1 and TRBJ2-5, with 8 bases identical to TRBD1. CDR3 length: 14 residues. The junction had 1 base not matched to a gene; V was cut back by 1 base and J by 2 bases. CDR1 SGHRS and CDR2 YFSETQ come from the germline V gene. The DNA for the CDR3 is TGCGCCAGCAGCTTGAGACAGGGGCAAGAGACCCAGTACTTC. It encodes CASSLRQGQETQYF.

This chain joins TRBV18 and TRBJ2-7, with 8 bases lining up with TRBD1. V trimming: 2 bases; J trimming: 2 bases; junction bases outside the gene matches: 8. Germline CDR1 reads KGHSH; CDR2 reads LQKENI. The CDR3 length is 16 residues. The CDR3 loop is CASSPGPGTGTYEQYF. CDR3 in DNA: TGTGCCAGCTCACCAGGGCCCGGGACAGGAACCTACGAGCAGTACTTC. Full variable domain (missing parts from reference TRBV18 and TRBJ2-7): NAGVMQNPRHLVRRRGQEARLRCSPMKGHSHVYWYRQLPEEGLKFMVYLQKENIIDESGMPKERFSAEFPKEGPSILRIQQVVRGDSAAYFCASSPGPGTGTYEQYFGPGTRLTVT.

The genes are TRBV10-3 and TRBJ2-7, with D possibly matching TRBD1 (5 bases). Trimming removed 5 bases at V and 0 bases at J, with 8 bases between. This CDR3 has 13 residues. Looked up from germline, CDR1 is ENHRY and CDR2 is SYGVKD. In DNA, the CDR3 is TGTGCCATCAGTCAGGGCTACTCCTACGAGCAGTACTTC. Translated: CAISQGYSYEQYF.

This clone was found a few times. CDR3 in amino acids: CASSLRTGNAYNEQFF. The CDR3 region has the DNA TGTGCCAGCAGTCTAAGGACAGGGAATGCCTACAATGAGCAGTTCTTC. The chain links TRBV27 to TRBJ2-1; 8 bases are shared with TRBD1. The junction had 8 bases not matched to a gene; V was cut back by 5 bases and J by 2 bases. Germline assignment: CDR1 MNHEY and CDR2 SMNVEV (reference sequence). This CDR3 spans 16 amino acids.

Only a few counts were recorded for this clone. The CDR3 DNA sequence: TGTGCCAGCAGCTTGGGGTCTGTCTCGGGTGGCGAGCAGTACTTC. Amino acids: CASSLGSVSGGEQYF. The gene calls are TRBV5-4 and TRBJ2-7; D call uncertain. This CDR3 has 15 residues. Trimming removed 0 bases from V and 6 bases from J, with 16 bases in between. Germline CDR1 is SGHNT and CDR2 is YYREEE (reference sequence).

The chain uses TRBV5-8 and TRBJ1-5, with TRBD1 identical over 7 bases. This CDR3 is 12 amino acids long. Germline CDR1 is SGHTS and CDR2 is YDEGEE. The J segment lost 4 bases and the V segment lost 8 bases, leaving 3 bases of the junction unmatched. CDR3 sequence: CASRQGNQPQHF. The CDR3 DNA is TGTGCCAGTAGACAGGGAAATCAGCCCCAGCATTTT. The complete variable domain, with remaining parts taken from reference TRBV5-8 and TRBJ1-5, reads EAGVTQSPTHLIKTRGQQATLRCSPISGHTSVYWYQQALGLGLQFLLWYDEGEERNRGNFPPRFSGRQFPNYSSELNVNALELEDSALYLCASRQGNQPQHFGDGTRLSIL.

The V and J genes are TRBV5-1 and TRBJ2-7; D is perhaps TRBD2 (6 bases). Trimming shortened V by 0 bases and J by 6 bases, and 13 bases separated the two germline ends. The CDR3 sequence is 14 residues long. The V gene's germline CDR1 is SGHRS and CDR2 YFSETQ. This CDR3 is CASSLVGGGSEQYF. In DNA, the CDR3 is TGCGCCAGCAGCTTGGTTGGGGGAGGCTCCGAGCAGTACTTC. Together with reference TRBV5-1 and TRBJ2-7, the CDR3 gives the full variable domain: KAGVTQTPRYLIKTRGQQVTLSCSPISGHRSVSWYQQTPGQGLQFLFEYFSETQRNKGNFPGRFSGRQFSNSRSEMNVSTLELGDSALYLCASSLVGGGSEQYFGPGTRLTVT.

The chain couples TRBV5-5 to TRBJ1-5, with D tentatively TRBD1 (5 bases). The CDR3 runs to 15 residues. V lost 1 base, J lost 1 base, and 9 bases lay in between. Looked up from germline, CDR1 is SGHKS and CDR2 is YYEKEE (reference sequence). The CDR3 nucleotides are TGTGCCAGCAGCTTGTCAGGGAGGAGCAATCAGCCCCAGCATTTT. Translating it yields CASSLSGRSNQPQHF.

The genes are TRBV29-1 and TRBJ2-5, with TRBD1 matching 10 bases. There are 12 residues in the CDR3. Per germline, CDR1 SQVTM and CDR2 ANQGSEA. Trimming cost V 4 bases and J 6 bases; bases outside gene matches: 2. The CDR3 nucleotides read TGCAGCGTTGGGGACAGGGGAAAGACCCAGTACTTC. It is translated as CSVGDRGKTQYF.